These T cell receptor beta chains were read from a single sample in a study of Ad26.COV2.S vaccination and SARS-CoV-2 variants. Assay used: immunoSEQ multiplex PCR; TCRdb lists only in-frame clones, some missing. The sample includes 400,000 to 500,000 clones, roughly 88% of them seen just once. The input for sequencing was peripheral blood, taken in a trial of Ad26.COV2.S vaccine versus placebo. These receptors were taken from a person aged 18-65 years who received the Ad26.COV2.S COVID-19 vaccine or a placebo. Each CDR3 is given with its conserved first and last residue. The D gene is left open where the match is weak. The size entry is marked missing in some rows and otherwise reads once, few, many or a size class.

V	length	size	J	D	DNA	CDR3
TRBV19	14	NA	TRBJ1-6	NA	TGTGCCAGTACCGCAGTTGAAGGGAATTCACCCCTCCACTTT	CASTAVEGNSPLHF
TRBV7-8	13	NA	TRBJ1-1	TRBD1	TGTGCCAGCAGCTTAAGACAGGGCACTGAAGCTTTCTTT	CASSLRQGTEAFF
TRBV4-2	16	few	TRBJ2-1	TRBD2	TGTGCCAGCAGCCAAGATGAGACTAGCGGAGCCAATGAGCAGTTCTTC	CASSQDETSGANEQFF
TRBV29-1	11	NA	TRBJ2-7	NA	TGCAGCGTTGGGGCCGGTAACGAGCAGTACTTC	CSVGAGNEQYF
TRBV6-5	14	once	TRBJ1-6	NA	TGTGCCAGCGGGCGGACAGCTTATAATTCACCCCTCCACTTT	CASGRTAYNSPLHF
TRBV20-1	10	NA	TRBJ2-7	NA	TGCAGTGCTAGCCGCTACGAGCAGTACTTC	CSASRYEQYF
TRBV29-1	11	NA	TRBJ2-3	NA	TGCAGCGTTGGGGGGACAGATACGCAGTATTTT	CSVGGTDTQYF
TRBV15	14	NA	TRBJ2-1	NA	TGTGCCACCAGCAGAGTGGCAGTCGACAATGAGCAGTTCTTC	CATSRVAVDNEQFF
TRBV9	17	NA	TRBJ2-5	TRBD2	TGTGCCAGCAGCGTAGGGTCGATGGGGGGGGACCAAGAGACCCAGTACTTC	CASSVGSMGGDQETQYF
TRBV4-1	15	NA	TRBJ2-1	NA	TGCGCCAGCAGCCATGCCGACTACTCCAGTCATGAGCAGTTCTTC	CASSHADYSSHEQFF
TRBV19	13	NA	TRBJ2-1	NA	TGTGCCAGTAGTATAAATCCCTCATCTGAGCAGTTCTTC	CASSINPSSEQFF
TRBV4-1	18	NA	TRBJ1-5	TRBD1	TGCGCCAGCAGCAGGGGTGGGGGGACAGGGGTTAGCAATCAGCCCCAGCATTTT	CASSRGGGTGVSNQPQHF
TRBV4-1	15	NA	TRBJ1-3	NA	TGCGCCAGCAGCCGTGCCCTAGGCGCTGGAAACACCATATATTTT	CASSRALGAGNTIYF
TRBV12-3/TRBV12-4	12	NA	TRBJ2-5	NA	TGTGCCAGCAGTTTAGGGGAAGAGACCCAGTACTTC	CASSLGEETQYF